The 26 T cell receptor beta chains in this list originate from one sample, sequenced in a study of cytomegalovirus exposure and HLA in healthy donors. Both 60 Vbeta primers and 13 Jbeta primers went into the PCR. The assay was immunoSEQ multiplex PCR, and TCRdb's table has in-frame clones only and misses some. The profile covers some 100,000 clones, with about 80% appearing a single time and 2% to 2.5% taken by the ten largest. The sequenced sample was PBMCs. The receptors originated from a human donor in good health.

This clone was detected once. The chain recombines TRBV27 with TRBJ2-1; D possibly corresponds to TRBD2 (5 bases). Germline V lookup: CDR1 MNHEY, CDR2 SMNVEV (reference sequence). V lost 5 bases to trimming and J lost 5 bases, with 10 bases between them. The CDR3 loop spans 13 amino acids. CDR3 sequence reads: CASSQSGDNEQFF. CDR3 sequence (DNA): TGTGCCAGCAGTCAGTCCGGGGACAATGAGCAGTTCTTC.

The V call is TRBV28, the J call TRBJ1-4; D gene uncertain. The V and J ends lost 6 bases and 1 base respectively, with 18 bases between them. CDR1 and CDR2 (germline): MDHEN, SYDVKM. The CDR3 runs 17 residues. The CDR3, as DNA: TGTGCCAGCAGCCCAAGCGGGTGGCAGTTAACTAATGAAAAACTGTTTTTT. Translated: CASSPSGWQLTNEKLFF.

The chain is built from TRBV2 and TRBJ2-1, with D perhaps TRBD2 (6 bases). This CDR3 spans 14 amino acids. Germline loops: CDR1 SNHLY, CDR2 FYNNEI. V lost 2 bases, J lost 6 bases, and 11 bases lay in between. This CDR3 is CASSETGVGNEQFF. In DNA form, the CDR3 reads TGTGCCAGCAGTGAAACGGGAGTAGGCAATGAGCAGTTCTTC.

This clone has just a few counts. CDR3 coding DNA: TGTGCCAGCAGCGTAGGGGGACTAGCGTCCCCAGGGGAGCAGTACTTC. Amino acids: CASSVGGLASPGEQYF. The rearrangement links TRBV9 to TRBJ2-7; TRBD2 matches at 10 bases. V lost 0 bases, J lost 7 bases, and 10 bases stayed unmatched. The germline CDR1 and CDR2 sequences are SGDLS and YYNGEE. The CDR3 loop spans 16 amino acids.

The chain carries TRBV6-5 and TRBJ1-2; D is perhaps TRBD1 (5 bases). The CDR3 extends over 15 amino acids. Per the germline V gene, CDR1 is MNHEY and CDR2 is SVGAGI. Trimming removed 10 bases at V and 4 bases at J, with 22 bases between. The CDR3 region is CATWGGGLKAYGYTF. The CDR3 coding sequence is TGTGCCACGTGGGGCGGCGGACTAAAGGCCTATGGCTACACCTTC.

The V gene is TRBV7-2, the J gene TRBJ2-5; no definite D call. The germline CDR1 and CDR2 sequences are SGHTA and FQGNSA. There are 13 residues in the CDR3. Trimming left V 5 bases short and J 5 bases short, with 12 bases between. CDR3 DNA: TGTGCCAGCAGCCCAGGTATTAGGGAGACCCAGTACTTC. This translates into CASSPGIRETQYF. Supplemented by reference TRBV7-2 and TRBJ2-5, the full variable domain reads GAGVSQSPSNKVTEKGKDVELRCDPISGHTALYWYRQSLGQGLEFLIYFQGNSAPDKSGLPSDRFSAERTGGSVSTLTIQRTQQEDSAVYLCASSPGIRETQYFGPGTRLLVL.

The chain employs TRBV6-4 and TRBJ1-1; D is perhaps TRBD1 (6 bases). CDR1 MRHNA and CDR2 SNTAGT come from the germline V gene. Trimming cost V 0 bases and J 5 bases, with 10 bases left between them. This CDR3 region has 14 residues. The CDR3 sequence: CASSDSIGGTEAFF. The CDR3, as DNA: TGTGCCAGCAGTGACTCGATAGGGGGAACTGAAGCTTTCTTT.

This clone was counted a few times. The gene calls are TRBV6-5 and TRBJ1-4, with a tentative D call TRBD1 (6 bases). Trimming pared 0 bases from V and 8 bases from J, leaving 13 bases between. The CDR3 has 15 amino acids. Germline assignment: CDR1 MNHEY and CDR2 SVGAGI. The CDR3 protein is CASSYSTGGEEKLFF. The CDR3 nucleotides read TGTGCCAGCAGTTACTCGACTGGGGGCGAGGAAAAACTGTTTTTT.

The V and J genes are TRBV29-1 and TRBJ1-5, with D possibly matching TRBD1 (5 bases). The CDR3 totals 14 residues. V was cut by 6 bases and J by 0 bases, with 12 bases left in between. Per germline, CDR1 SQVTM and CDR2 ANQGSEA. The DNA for the CDR3 is TGCAGCGTCAAGACCGACAGTAGCAATCAGCCCCAGCATTTT. Amino acids: CSVKTDSSNQPQHF.

This sequence joins TRBV6-1 and TRBJ2-1; the D gene is possibly TRBD1 (5 bases). The V gene's germline CDR1 is MNHNS and CDR2 SASEGT. This CDR3 is 13 amino acids long. V was trimmed by 11 bases and J by 0 bases, leaving 11 bases between them. The CDR3 spells CAGQRSSYNEQFF. The CDR3 nucleotides are TGTGCCGGACAAAGAAGCTCCTACAATGAGCAGTTCTTC.

The chain joins TRBV4-1 to TRBJ1-2; D is uncertain. V was clipped by 1 base and J by 5 bases, with 11 bases between them. This CDR3 has 14 amino acids. Germline assignment: CDR1 MGHRA and CDR2 YSYEKL. CDR3: CASSQGGGLYGYTF. The CDR3 bases are TGCGCCAGCAGCCAAGGCGGAGGGTTGTATGGCTACACCTTC.

The chain has TRBV10-3 and TRBJ2-3; no definite D call. In germline, CDR1 is ENHRY, CDR2 SYGVKD. V was clipped by 10 bases and J by 6 bases, with 11 bases between them. The CDR3 length is 11 residues. CDR3 sequence reads: CATVESDTQYF. The CDR3 bases are TGTGCCACCGTCGAGTCCGATACGCAGTATTTT.

The rearrangement links TRBV7-8 to TRBJ2-1; TRBD2 aligns across 8 bases. Germline trimming cut 6 bases from V and 9 bases from J; bases unmatched to any gene: 16. CDR1 is SGHVS and CDR2 is FQNEAQ in the germline V gene. The CDR3 runs 16 residues. The CDR3 is CASRTGFSGVQGEQFF. The DNA for the CDR3 is TGTGCCAGCAGGACCGGTTTTAGCGGGGTCCAGGGTGAGCAGTTCTTC.

The chain carries TRBV9 and TRBJ2-3, with D possibly matching TRBD1 (6 bases). The CDR3 extends over 16 amino acids. The V and J ends lost 4 bases and 2 bases respectively, with 17 bases between them. Germline loops: CDR1 SGDLS, CDR2 YYNGEE. In DNA, the CDR3 is TGTGCCAGCAGCCCCCGATCAGGGACATCCACAGATACGCAGTATTTT. This gives the protein CASSPRSGTSTDTQYF.

V is TRBV28 and J is TRBJ2-7; 13 bases are a match to TRBD2. J gave up 5 bases and V 6 bases, and 4 bases lay outside the gene matches. The CDR3 contains 14 residues. CDR1 and CDR2 from the germline V gene are MDHEN and SYDVKM. The CDR3 protein is CASSRLAGGHEQYF. DNA of the CDR3: TGTGCCAGCAGCAGACTAGCGGGAGGTCACGAGCAGTACTTC.

This clone was counted only a few times. The V and J genes are TRBV18 and TRBJ2-7; 10 nucleotides line up with TRBD2. Trimming took 5 bases from V and 4 from J; bases not matched to a gene: 14. This CDR3 spans 17 amino acids. Germline V gene data show CDR1 as KGHSH and CDR2 as LQKENI. In DNA, the CDR3 is TGTGCCAGCTCAAGCCTCGGGACTAGCGCCAGCTTGTACGAGCAGTACTTC. Translated, it gives CASSSLGTSASLYEQYF.

This clone was detected only a few times. The V and J genes are TRBV20-1 and TRBJ1-1; TRBD1 might be the D (5 bases). Germline lookup yields CDR1 DFQATT and CDR2 SNEGSKA (reference sequence). The CDR3 length is 11 residues. V shed 4 bases and J shed 6 bases, with 9 bases lying between them. The CDR3 DNA is TGCAGTGCTACGTGGGGGGCTGAAGCTTTCTTT. It is translated as CSATWGAEAFF.

The rearrangement uses TRBV7-2 and TRBJ2-7; D may be TRBD1 (5 bases). The CDR3 runs 13 residues. Germline V gene lookup returns CDR1 SGHTA and CDR2 FQGNSA. Trimming stripped 4 bases from V and 12 bases from J, with 19 bases between. The CDR3 DNA is TGTGCCAGCAGCTCCCGCCAGGGTCTTGAGTTGTACTTC. This codes for CASSSRQGLELYF.

The chain combines TRBV7-9 with TRBJ1-3; weak D call: TRBD1 (5 bases). This CDR3 comprises 14 residues. Trimming stripped 4 bases from V and 7 bases from J, with 14 bases between. Germline loops: CDR1 SEHNR, CDR2 FQNEAQ (reference sequence). The CDR3 DNA reads as TGTGCCAGCAGCTCCCTAGGGGCAGGGAACACCATATATTTT. Protein: CASSSLGAGNTIYF.

V and J are TRBV5-1 and TRBJ1-3, with D possibly TRBD1 on 6 matching bases. The ends were cut back, 4 bases at V and 3 bases at J, with 11 bases in the middle. The CDR3 totals 14 residues. Germline CDR1 SGHRS, CDR2 YFSETQ. DNA for the CDR3: TGCGCCAGCAGCCCAGGGGAGTATGGAAACACCATATATTTT. Protein: CASSPGEYGNTIYF.

J is TRBJ1-2 and V is TRBV5-1; a weak D match, TRBD1 (5 bases). The germline V gene has CDR1 SGHRS and CDR2 YFSETQ. The length of the CDR3 is 14 residues. V gave up 4 bases and J gave up 3 bases, with 13 bases separating them. CDR3 residues: CASSMAGQDYGYTF. CDR3 in DNA: TGCGCCAGCAGCATGGCAGGGCAAGACTATGGCTACACCTTC.

The rearrangement joins TRBV7-9 to TRBJ2-3; 9 bases are shared with TRBD2. Germline V gene sequence: CDR1 SEHNR, CDR2 FQNEAQ (reference sequence). This CDR3 has 16 residues. V was pared by 4 bases and J by 4 bases, with 9 bases of the junction left unmatched. CDR3 DNA sequence: TGTGCCAGCAGCTATGCCGGGACTAGCTTTTCAGATACGCAGTATTTT. Amino acid sequence: CASSYAGTSFSDTQYF.

The chain is built from TRBV6-6 and TRBJ1-1; D uncertain. The CDR3 length is 14 residues. Trimming cost V 5 bases and J 6 bases, with 16 bases left between them. CDR1 and CDR2 from the germline V gene are MNHNY and SVGAGI (reference sequence). The CDR3 loop reads CASSATTPRSEAFF. As DNA, the CDR3 is TGTGCCAGCAGTGCGACTACCCCGAGGTCTGAAGCTTTCTTT.

V gene TRBV15 combines with J gene TRBJ2-3, with 11 bases that match TRBD2. V trimming: 3 bases; J trimming: 1 base; junction bases outside the gene matches: 3. CDR1 is LNHNV, CDR2 YYDKDF, per germline (reference sequence). This CDR3 comprises 16 residues. CDR3 nucleotides: TGTGCCACCAGCAGGACGGGACTAGCGGGCACAGATACGCAGTATTTT. It specifies CATSRTGLAGTDTQYF.

J is TRBJ1-1 and V is TRBV6-5; 8 positions match TRBD1. The V gene's germline CDR1 is MNHEY and CDR2 SVGAGI. V trimming: 6 bases; J trimming: 5 bases; junction bases outside the gene matches: 5. The CDR3 is 13 amino acids. This CDR3 reads CASRITGGTEAFF. CDR3 bases: TGTGCCAGCAGGATTACAGGGGGAACTGAAGCTTTCTTT.

This chain joins TRBV30 and TRBJ1-5; no reliable D call. Germline V gives CDR1 GTSNPN, CDR2 SVGIG (reference sequence). The CDR3 totals 14 residues. The V gene lost 2 bases and the J gene lost 8 bases, with 16 bases spanning the gap. For the CDR3, the DNA is TGTGCCTGGAGTCGGTCGGGAGCAAGGGAGCCCCAGCATTTT. It is translated as CAWSRSGAREPQHF.